The sequence of this T cell receptor beta chain was determined in a study of a mutant IDH1 vaccine in newly diagnosed glioma. This table comes from immunoSEQ multiplex PCR, and its TCRdb copy is limited to in-frame clones, with some not included. The repertoire includes about 45,000 clones, around 94% of them detected once, and roughly 2.4% sits in the top ten. Time point here: week 35, safety follow-up. In the vaccine, a single dose held 300 ug of the mutant IDH1 20-mer peptide, along with topical imiquimod. Notes on this clone: Its antigen is still unknown.

Source: PBMCs, taken from a glioma patient whose treatment included an IDH1 peptide vaccine. This sequence originates from a man aged 50 to 59 with glioma.

DNA for the CDR3: TGCGCCAGCAGCTTGGGACGGACACCTTACGAGCAGTACTTC. It translates to CASSLGRTPYEQYF. This chain uses TRBV5-1 with TRBJ2-7; D possibly corresponds to TRBD1 (5 bases). Deletions cut 0 bases from V and 4 bases from J, with 11 bases between. The length of the CDR3 is 14 residues. The germline gives CDR1 SGHRS, CDR2 YFSETQ.